The 15 T cell receptor beta chains reported below all come from one sample, sequenced in a study of cytomegalovirus exposure and HLA in healthy donors. The primer mix had 60 Vbeta and 13 Jbeta primers. Measured with immunoSEQ multiplex PCR; TCRdb has only the in-frame clones, and not every one. Its listing shows over 100,000 clones. The sample comprised PBMCs. The receptors shown here come from a man younger than 35 in good health and CMV-seronegative.

V usage is TRBV28 and J usage is TRBJ1-3; 9 positions match TRBD1. Trimming at V came to 6 bases and at J to 11 bases, leaving 5 bases not matched to a gene. Germline V CDR1 and CDR2: MDHEN, SYDVKM. The CDR3 has 12 residues. In nucleotides, the CDR3 is TGTGCCAGCAGGGGACAGGGTGTCGCCATATATTTT. Translating it yields CASRGQGVAIYF.

This chain connects TRBV7-9 to TRBJ2-1; TRBD2 aligns across 8 bases. The CDR3 length is 16 residues. J was trimmed by 2 bases and V by 3 bases; bases with no gene match: 6. Germline V gene sequence: CDR1 SEHNR, CDR2 FQNEAQ (reference sequence). CDR3 bases: TGTGCCAGCAGCTTCCTCCCTAGCGGGCCCTACAATGAGCAGTTCTTC. Protein product: CASSFLPSGPYNEQFF.

This rearrangement joins TRBV7-6 to TRBJ1-4; tentative D call: TRBD1 (6 bases). The CDR3 has 12 residues. Trimming pared 2 bases from V and 12 bases from J, leaving 10 bases between. Germline V CDR1 and CDR2: SGHVS, FNYEAQ. Written as DNA, the CDR3 is TGTGCCAGCAGCTTAACGGGACATCAACTGTTTTTT. Residues: CASSLTGHQLFF.

The J gene is TRBJ2-2, the V gene TRBV19, with 8 bases aligning to TRBD2. This CDR3 is 11 amino acids long. Germline V lookup: CDR1 LNHDA, CDR2 SQIVND (reference sequence). The CDR3 DNA sequence: TGTGTTACCGCGGGAGGCGGGGAGCTGTTTTTT. The encoded protein is CVTAGGGELFF.

This chain uses TRBV5-1 with TRBJ1-1; D is ambiguous. The CDR3 spans 14 residues. V was shortened by 7 bases and J by 3 bases, with 16 bases between the two germline ends. The germline CDR1 and CDR2 sequences are SGHRS and YFSETQ. The chain's CDR3 is CASHPGVSDTEAFF. The DNA for the CDR3 is TGCGCCAGCCATCCCGGGGTTTCTGACACTGAAGCTTTCTTT.

The J gene is TRBJ2-2, the V gene TRBV7-2; D uncertain. The germline V gene encodes CDR1 SGHTA and CDR2 FQGNSA. Trimming removed 5 bases at V and 0 bases at J, with 10 bases between. The CDR3 covers 15 residues. CDR3 bases: TGTGCCAGCAGCCCTATTTTAACGAACACCGGGGAGCTGTTTTTT. Its protein product is CASSPILTNTGELFF.

The genes are TRBV6-6 and TRBJ2-5, with TRBD2 matching 8 bases. V lost 5 bases and J lost 1; bases outside the gene matches: 3. The germline CDR1 and CDR2 sequences are MNHNY and SVGAGI (reference sequence). The CDR3 extends over 14 amino acids. Written as DNA, the CDR3 is TGTGCCAGCAGTACCCGGGGGGGCCAAGAGACCCAGTACTTC. Amino acids: CASSTRGGQETQYF.

The rearrangement links TRBV9 to TRBJ1-3; D is unclear. V was pared by 1 base and J by 2 bases, with 7 bases between. The CDR3 length is 14 residues. Germline V lookup: CDR1 SGDLS, CDR2 YYNGEE. The CDR3 region is CASSVSAPGNTIYF. CDR3 in DNA: TGTGCCAGCAGCGTATCCGCGCCTGGAAACACCATATATTTT.

The chain links TRBV7-2 to TRBJ2-5; the D gene is possibly TRBD2 (6 bases). From germline, CDR1 is SGHTA and CDR2 FQGNSA. The length of the CDR3 is 16 residues. V dropped 3 bases and J dropped 4 bases, with 18 bases sitting between them. Here the CDR3 DNA reads TGTGCCAGCAGCTTCCAAGCGGGCTCCCTAGGAGAGACCCAGTACTTC. It specifies CASSFQAGSLGETQYF.

The chain combines TRBV7-2 with TRBJ1-2; TRBD1 is a possible D gene (5 bases). This CDR3 contains 14 residues. With 5 bases removed from V and 8 bases from J, the gap between germline ends came to 18 bases. From germline, CDR1 is SGHTA and CDR2 FQGNSA. The CDR3 spells CASSGWNRGYGYTF. The CDR3 bases are TGTGCCAGCAGCGGGTGGAACCGGGGGTACGGCTACACCTTC.

The rearrangement links TRBV19 to TRBJ1-1, with 8 bases matching TRBD1. V shed 6 bases, J shed 0 bases, and the junction held 3 bases outside the gene matches. Per the germline V gene, CDR1 is LNHDA and CDR2 is SQIVND (reference sequence). The CDR3 has 14 residues. CDR3 DNA sequence: TGTGCCAGTAGGGACAGGGCCTTGAACACTGAAGCTTTCTTT. This sequence encodes CASRDRALNTEAFF.

V usage is TRBV29-1 and J usage is TRBJ2-1; tentatively, D is TRBD2 (6 bases). V gave up 3 bases and J gave up 7 bases, with 10 bases separating them. CDR1 and CDR2 (germline): SQVTM, ANQGSEA. CDR3 length: 12 residues. The CDR3 is CSVDGGLNEQFF. CDR3 bases: TGCAGCGTTGACGGGGGTTTGAATGAGCAGTTCTTC.

J is TRBJ1-2 and V is TRBV11-3; no firm D call. This CDR3 spans 13 amino acids. CDR1 SGHNT and CDR2 YENEEA come from the germline V gene. V shed 5 bases and J shed 4 bases, with 11 bases lying between them. CDR3 DNA: TGTGCCAGCAGCCTCGAGGCGTTCTATGGCTACACCTTC. Protein sequence: CASSLEAFYGYTF.

This sequence joins TRBV28 and TRBJ1-6; TRBD1 agrees at 9 bases. This CDR3 contains 21 residues. The V and J ends lost 1 base and 6 bases, in that order; junction bases with no gene match: 19. Germline CDR1 and CDR2: MDHEN and SYDVKM. The CDR3 sequence: CASSLSIGGQGDGASNSPLHF. The CDR3 DNA follows: TGTGCCAGCAGTTTATCAATAGGGGGACAGGGAGATGGTGCAAGTAATTCACCCCTCCACTTT.

The V gene is TRBV11-3, the J gene TRBJ2-1; 10 bases map to TRBD2. The CDR3 extends over 15 amino acids. Germline CDR1 and CDR2: SGHNT and YENEEA. The V gene end was trimmed by 5 bases and the J gene end by 4 bases; junction bases not matched to a gene: 5. CDR3 bases: TGTGCCAGCAGCGGACTAGCGGACCGGTACAATGAGCAGTTCTTC. This translates into CASSGLADRYNEQFF.